The next 9 T cell receptor beta chains were all read from a single sample in a study of cytomegalovirus exposure and HLA in healthy donors. The study ran its PCR with 60 Vbeta and 13 Jbeta primers. Repertoires were generated with immunoSEQ multiplex PCR, while TCRdb's copy carries only in-frame clones and drops some. The sample holds 90,000 to 130,000 clones, about 80% seen once. Specimen: PBMCs. The receptors derive from a woman aged 55-70 years in good health and CMV-seropositive.

The rearrangement joins TRBV10-3 to TRBJ1-5, with 9 bases identical to TRBD1. The germline V gene encodes CDR1 ENHRY and CDR2 SYGVKD. Trimming took 5 bases from V and 7 from J; bases not matched to a gene: 6. This CDR3 is built from 14 residues. CDR3 loop: CAISWDRDGQPQHF. As DNA, the CDR3 is TGTGCCATCAGTTGGGACAGGGATGGGCAGCCCCAGCATTTT.

The chain couples TRBV19 to TRBJ2-3; 8 bases match TRBD2. Trimming took 6 bases from V and 8 from J; bases not matched to a gene: 13. Germline CDR1 reads LNHDA; CDR2 reads SQIVND (reference sequence). The CDR3 runs 15 residues. The CDR3 is CASRKTSATPGTQYF. Here the CDR3 DNA reads TGTGCCAGTAGGAAGACTAGCGCGACCCCCGGTACGCAGTATTTT. The full variable domain, in which reference TRBV19 and TRBJ2-3 provide the parts outside the CDR3, is DGGITQSPKYLFRKEGQNVTLSCEQNLNHDAMYWYRQDPGQGLRLIYYSQIVNDFQKGDIAEGYSVSREKKESFPLTVTSAQKNPTAFYLCASRKTSATPGTQYFGPGTRLTVL.

The CDR3 loop reads CASSLGTGGAFQPQHF. The CDR3 nucleotides read TGTGCCAGCAGCTTAGGGACAGGGGGCGCATTTCAGCCCCAGCATTTT. The rearrangement links TRBV7-8 to TRBJ1-5; 11 bases match TRBD1. Germline CDR1 is SGHVS and CDR2 is FQNEAQ. This CDR3 is built from 16 residues. Losses at the gene ends were 1 base for V and 6 bases for J; bases not matched to a gene: 5.

In its sample, this clone was seen a few times. A read error may account for a junction end that differs from germline. The chain links TRBV6-1 to TRBJ2-7, with D possibly being TRBD2 (5 bases). Germline CDR1 is MNHNS and CDR2 is SASEGT. This CDR3 spans 11 amino acids. CDR3 bases: TGTGCCAGCAGTGAACAGCGGACGGAACATTTC. Its translation is CASSEQRTEHF.

J is TRBJ1-2 and V is TRBV18, with 10 bases aligning to TRBD1. This CDR3 is 14 amino acids long. Trimming removed 2 bases from V and 8 bases from J; junction bases left unmatched: 5. Germline V lookup: CDR1 KGHSH, CDR2 LQKENI. The CDR3 coding sequence is TGTGCCAGCTCACCATATGGACAGGGGGACGGCTACACCTTC. Its translation: CASSPYGQGDGYTF.

This rearrangement joins TRBV5-1 to TRBJ1-1; TRBD1 matches at 9 bases. The CDR3 extends over 16 amino acids. J lost 2 bases, V lost 2 bases, and 7 bases had no gene match. Germline CDR1 reads SGHRS; CDR2 reads YFSETQ. The CDR3 region is CASSLYTGQGNTEAFF. For the CDR3, the DNA is TGCGCCAGCAGCTTATATACGGGACAGGGTAACACTGAAGCTTTCTTT.

The CDR3 loop reads CASRRARSSGANVLTF. In DNA form, the CDR3 reads TGTGCCAGTAGGAGGGCCAGGAGTTCTGGGGCCAACGTCCTGACTTTC. The V call is TRBV19, the J call TRBJ2-6, with D possibly TRBD2 on 5 matching bases. Germline V gives CDR1 LNHDA, CDR2 SQIVND (reference sequence). CDR3 length: 16 residues. Trimming removed 6 bases from V and 1 base from J, with 13 bases in between.

The CDR3 reads CASGLGQGSYGYTF. In nucleotides, the CDR3 is TGTGCCAGCGGCTTAGGACAGGGAAGCTATGGCTACACCTTC. The gene calls are TRBV28 and TRBJ1-2; 8 bases line up with TRBD1. V gave up 8 bases and J gave up 4 bases; unmatched junction bases: 9. The germline gives CDR1 MDHEN, CDR2 SYDVKM. The CDR3 covers 14 residues.

A single count supports this clone. One end of the junction fails to match germline, which may point to a read error. The rearrangement links TRBV7-9 to TRBJ1-5, with D perhaps matching TRBD1 (5 bases). The CDR3 is 17 residues long. CDR1 and CDR2 from the germline V gene are SEHNR and FQNEAQ (reference sequence). Written as DNA, the CDR3 is TGTTCCAGCAGCTACCACTTGGGGGGGTTGGGCAATCAGCCCCAGCATTTT. Amino acid sequence: CSSSYHLGGLGNQPQHF.